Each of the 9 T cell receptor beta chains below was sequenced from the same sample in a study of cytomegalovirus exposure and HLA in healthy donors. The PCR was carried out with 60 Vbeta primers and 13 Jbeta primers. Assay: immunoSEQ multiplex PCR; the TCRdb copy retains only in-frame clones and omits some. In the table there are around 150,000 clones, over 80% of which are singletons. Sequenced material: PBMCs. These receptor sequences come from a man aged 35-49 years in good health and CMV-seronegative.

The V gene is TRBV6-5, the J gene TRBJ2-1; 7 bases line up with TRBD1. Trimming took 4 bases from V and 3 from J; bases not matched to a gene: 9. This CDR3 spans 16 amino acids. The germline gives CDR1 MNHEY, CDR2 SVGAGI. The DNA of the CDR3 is TGTGCCAGCAGTTCCCCCGCAGGGGGAAACTACAATGAGCAGTTCTTC. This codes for CASSSPAGGNYNEQFF.

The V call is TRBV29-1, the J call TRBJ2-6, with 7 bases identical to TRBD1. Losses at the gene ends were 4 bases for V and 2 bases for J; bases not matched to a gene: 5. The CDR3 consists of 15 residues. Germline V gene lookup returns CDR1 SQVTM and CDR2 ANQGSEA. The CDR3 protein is CSVGQGVAGANVLTF. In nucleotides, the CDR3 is TGCAGCGTTGGCCAGGGGGTGGCTGGGGCCAACGTCCTGACTTTC.

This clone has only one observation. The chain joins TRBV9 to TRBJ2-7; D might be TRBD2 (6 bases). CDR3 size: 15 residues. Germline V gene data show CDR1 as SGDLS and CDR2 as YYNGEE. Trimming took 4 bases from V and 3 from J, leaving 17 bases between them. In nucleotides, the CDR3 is TGTGCCAGCAGCATAACAGACGGGACTGTCTACGAGCAGTACTTC. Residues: CASSITDGTVYEQYF.

The CDR3 sequence is CASRTGVRGNEKLFF. The CDR3 coding sequence is TGTGCTAGCAGGACAGGGGTAAGGGGTAATGAAAAACTGTTTTTT. The gene calls are TRBV12-5 and TRBJ1-4, with 9 bases fitting TRBD1. The CDR3 has 15 amino acids. Germline CDR1 is LGHNT and CDR2 is FRNRAP. J gave up 4 bases and V 9 bases, and 9 bases lay outside the gene matches.

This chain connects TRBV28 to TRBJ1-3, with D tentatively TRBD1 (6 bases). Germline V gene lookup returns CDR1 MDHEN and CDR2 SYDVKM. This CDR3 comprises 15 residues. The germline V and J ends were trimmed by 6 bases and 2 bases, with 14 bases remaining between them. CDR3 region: CASSRGQLTGNTIYF. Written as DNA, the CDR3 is TGTGCCAGCAGCCGAGGACAGCTGACTGGAAACACCATATATTTT.

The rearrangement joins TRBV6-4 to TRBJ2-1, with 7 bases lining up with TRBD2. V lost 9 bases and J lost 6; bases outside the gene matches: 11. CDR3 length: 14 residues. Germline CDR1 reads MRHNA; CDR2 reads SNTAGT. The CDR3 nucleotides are TGTGCCAGTTCTAGCGGCCTCCTGGTCAATGAGCAGTTCTTC. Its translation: CASSSGLLVNEQFF.

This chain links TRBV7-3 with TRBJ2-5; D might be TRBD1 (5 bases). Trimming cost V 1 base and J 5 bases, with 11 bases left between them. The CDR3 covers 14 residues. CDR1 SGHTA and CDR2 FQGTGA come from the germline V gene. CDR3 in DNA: TGTGCCAGCAGCTTAAATGGGGCAGGGGAGACCCAGTACTTC. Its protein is CASSLNGAGETQYF.

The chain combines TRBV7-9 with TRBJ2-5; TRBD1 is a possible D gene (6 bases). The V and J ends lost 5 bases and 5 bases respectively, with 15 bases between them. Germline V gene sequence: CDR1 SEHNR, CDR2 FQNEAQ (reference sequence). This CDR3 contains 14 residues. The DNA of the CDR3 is TGTGCCAGCAGCCCTATCAACAGGGAGGAGACCCAGTACTTC. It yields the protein CASSPINREETQYF.

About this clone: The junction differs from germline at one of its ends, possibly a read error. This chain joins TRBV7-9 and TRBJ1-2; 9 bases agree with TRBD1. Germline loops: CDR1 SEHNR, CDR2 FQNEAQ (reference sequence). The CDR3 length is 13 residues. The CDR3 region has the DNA TGTTCCAGCGGACGGGACAGGGTCTATGGCTACACCTTC. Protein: CSSGRDRVYGYTF.